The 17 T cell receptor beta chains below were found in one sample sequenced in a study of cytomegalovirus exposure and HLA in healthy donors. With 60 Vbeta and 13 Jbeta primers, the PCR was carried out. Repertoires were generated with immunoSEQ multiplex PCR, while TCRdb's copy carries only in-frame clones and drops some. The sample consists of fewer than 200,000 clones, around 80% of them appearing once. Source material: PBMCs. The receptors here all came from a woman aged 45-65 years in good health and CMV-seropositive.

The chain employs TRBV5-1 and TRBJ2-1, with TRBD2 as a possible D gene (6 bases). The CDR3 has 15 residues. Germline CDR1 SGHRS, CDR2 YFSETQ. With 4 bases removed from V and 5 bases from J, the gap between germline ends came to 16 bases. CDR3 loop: CASSPGGSGDNEQFF. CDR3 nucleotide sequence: TGCGCCAGCAGCCCCGGGGGTAGCGGAGACAATGAGCAGTTCTTC.

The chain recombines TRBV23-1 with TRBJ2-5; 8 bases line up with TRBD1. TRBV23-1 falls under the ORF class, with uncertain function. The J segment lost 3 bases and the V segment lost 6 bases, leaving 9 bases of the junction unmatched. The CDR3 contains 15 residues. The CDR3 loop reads CASSSDRGEKETQYF. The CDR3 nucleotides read TGCGCCAGCAGCTCAGACAGGGGTGAAAAAGAGACCCAGTACTTC.

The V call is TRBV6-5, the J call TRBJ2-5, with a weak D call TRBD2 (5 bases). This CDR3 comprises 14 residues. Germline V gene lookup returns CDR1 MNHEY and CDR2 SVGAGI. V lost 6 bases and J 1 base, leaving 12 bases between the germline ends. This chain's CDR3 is CASSYTSPQETQYF. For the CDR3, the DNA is TGTGCCAGCAGCTACACTAGTCCCCAAGAGACCCAGTACTTC.

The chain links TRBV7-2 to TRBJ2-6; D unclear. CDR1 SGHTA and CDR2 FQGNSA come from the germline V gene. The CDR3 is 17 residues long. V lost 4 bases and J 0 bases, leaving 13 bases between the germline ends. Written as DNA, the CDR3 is TGTGCCAGCAGCTCTACACCAGACATCTCTGGGGCCAACGTCCTGACTTTC. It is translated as CASSSTPDISGANVLTF.

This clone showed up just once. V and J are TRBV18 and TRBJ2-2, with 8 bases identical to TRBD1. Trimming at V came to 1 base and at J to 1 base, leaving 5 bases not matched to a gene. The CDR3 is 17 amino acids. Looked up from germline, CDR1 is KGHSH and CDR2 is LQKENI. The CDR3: CASSPRVTGGNTGELFF. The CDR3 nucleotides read TGTGCCAGCTCACCACGCGTCACAGGGGGGAACACCGGGGAGCTGTTTTTT.

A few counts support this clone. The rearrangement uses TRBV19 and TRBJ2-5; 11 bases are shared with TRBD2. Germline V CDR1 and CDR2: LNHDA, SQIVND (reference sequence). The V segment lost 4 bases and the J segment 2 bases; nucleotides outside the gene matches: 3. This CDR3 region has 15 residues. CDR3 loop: CASSRGLADQETQYF. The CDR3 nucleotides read TGTGCCAGTAGTAGGGGACTAGCGGATCAAGAGACCCAGTACTTC.

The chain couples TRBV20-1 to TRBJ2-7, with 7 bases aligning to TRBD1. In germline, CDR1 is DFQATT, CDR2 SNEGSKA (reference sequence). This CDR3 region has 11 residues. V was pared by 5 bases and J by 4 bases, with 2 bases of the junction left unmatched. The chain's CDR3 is CSAGTEYEQYF. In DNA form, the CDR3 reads TGCAGTGCTGGGACAGAATACGAGCAGTACTTC.

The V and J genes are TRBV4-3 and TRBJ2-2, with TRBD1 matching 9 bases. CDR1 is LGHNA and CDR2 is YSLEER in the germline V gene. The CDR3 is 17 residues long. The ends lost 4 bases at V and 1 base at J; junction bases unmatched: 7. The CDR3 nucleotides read TGCGCCAGCAGCCTGAGTTACAGGGGGCTGAACACCGGGGAGCTGTTTTTT. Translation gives CASSLSYRGLNTGELFF.

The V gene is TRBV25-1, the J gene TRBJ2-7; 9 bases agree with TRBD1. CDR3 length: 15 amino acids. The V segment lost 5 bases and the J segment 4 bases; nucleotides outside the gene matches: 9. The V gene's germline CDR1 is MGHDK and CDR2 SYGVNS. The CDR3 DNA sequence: TGTGCCAGCAGTCGGGCCGGGACAGGGAGGTACGAGCAGTACTTC. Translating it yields CASSRAGTGRYEQYF.

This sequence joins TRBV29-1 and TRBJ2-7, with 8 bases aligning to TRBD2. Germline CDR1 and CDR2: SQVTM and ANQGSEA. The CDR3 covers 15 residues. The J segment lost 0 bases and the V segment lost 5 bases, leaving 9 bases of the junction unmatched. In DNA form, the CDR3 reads TGCAGCGTTTACGGGGGGGGAAGGAGCTCCTACGAGCAGTACTTC. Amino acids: CSVYGGGRSSYEQYF.

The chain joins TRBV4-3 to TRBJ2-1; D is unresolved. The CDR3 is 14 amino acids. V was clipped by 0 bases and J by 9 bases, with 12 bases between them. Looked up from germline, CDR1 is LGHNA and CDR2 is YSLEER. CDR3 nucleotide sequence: TGCGCCAGCAGCCAAGATCGGTTTTCCACTGAGCAGTTCTTC. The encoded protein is CASSQDRFSTEQFF.

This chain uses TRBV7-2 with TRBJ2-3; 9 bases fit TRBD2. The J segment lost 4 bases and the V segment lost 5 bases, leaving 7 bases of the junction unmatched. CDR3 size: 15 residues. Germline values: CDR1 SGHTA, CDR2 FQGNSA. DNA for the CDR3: TGTGCCAGCAGCGTGGCGGGGGGGCCCCCAGATACGCAGTATTTT. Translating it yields CASSVAGGPPDTQYF.

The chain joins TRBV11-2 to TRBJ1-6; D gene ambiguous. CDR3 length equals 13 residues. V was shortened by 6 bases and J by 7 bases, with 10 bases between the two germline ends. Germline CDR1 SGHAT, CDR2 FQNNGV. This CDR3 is CASSDFGNSPLHF. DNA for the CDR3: TGTGCCAGCAGTGACTTTGGGAATTCACCCCTCCACTTT.

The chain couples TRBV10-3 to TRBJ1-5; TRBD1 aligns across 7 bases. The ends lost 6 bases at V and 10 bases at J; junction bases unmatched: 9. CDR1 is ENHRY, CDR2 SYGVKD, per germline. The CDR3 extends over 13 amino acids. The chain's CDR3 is CAISDDRAEPQHF. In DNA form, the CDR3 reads TGTGCCATCAGCGACGACAGGGCCGAACCCCAGCATTTT.

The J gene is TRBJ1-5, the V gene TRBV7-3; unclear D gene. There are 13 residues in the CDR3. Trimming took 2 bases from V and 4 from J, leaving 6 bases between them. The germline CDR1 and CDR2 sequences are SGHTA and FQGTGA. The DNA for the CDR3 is TGTGCCAGCAGCTTATGGCCAAATCAGCCCCAGCATTTT. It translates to CASSLWPNQPQHF. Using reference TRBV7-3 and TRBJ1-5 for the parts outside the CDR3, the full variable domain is GAGVSQTPSNKVTEKGKYVELRCDPISGHTALYWYRQSLGQGPEFLIYFQGTGAADDSGLPNDRFFAVRPEGSVSTLKIQRTERGDSAVYLCASSLWPNQPQHFGDGTRLSIL.

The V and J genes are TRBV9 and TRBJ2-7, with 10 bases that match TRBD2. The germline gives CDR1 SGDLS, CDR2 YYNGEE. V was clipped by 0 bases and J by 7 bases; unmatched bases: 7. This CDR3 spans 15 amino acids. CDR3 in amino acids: CASSVVSGGAGEQYF. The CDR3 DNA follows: TGTGCCAGCAGCGTAGTCAGCGGGGGGGCGGGGGAGCAGTACTTC.

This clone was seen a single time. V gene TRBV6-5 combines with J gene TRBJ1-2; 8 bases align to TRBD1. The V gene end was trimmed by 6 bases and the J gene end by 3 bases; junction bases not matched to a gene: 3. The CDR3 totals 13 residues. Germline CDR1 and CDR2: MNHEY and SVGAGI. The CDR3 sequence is CASRQQGDYGYTF. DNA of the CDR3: TGTGCCAGCAGACAACAGGGGGACTATGGCTACACCTTC.